The 27 T cell receptor beta chains below all came from one sample that was sequenced in a study of T cell responses to AZD1222 COVID-19 vaccine. Sequencing used immunoSEQ multiplex PCR; TCRdb keeps in-frame clones, though not all of them. The sample shows some 83,000 clones, 86% of them seen only once. The starting material was peripheral blood, obtained on day 0 of AZD1222 vaccination. These receptors were obtained from an adult in good health.

Only one count was recorded for this clone. The CDR3 spells CASSFNGGWAGETQYF. As DNA, the CDR3 is TGTGCCAGCAGTTTTAACGGGGGCTGGGCGGGGGAGACCCAGTACTTC. The chain combines TRBV27 with TRBJ2-5, with D perhaps matching TRBD1 or TRBD2 (6 bases each). Between the trimmed V and J ends, which lost 3 bases and 5 bases, there was a span of 19 bases. This CDR3 is built from 16 residues. In germline, CDR1 is MNHEY, CDR2 SMNVEV (reference sequence).

The chain recombines TRBV7-9 with TRBJ2-5; 12 bases match TRBD2. V was clipped by 0 bases and J by 0 bases; unmatched bases: 2. CDR3 length equals 17 residues. In germline, CDR1 is SEHNR, CDR2 FQNEAQ (reference sequence). CDR3: CASSLARLAGDQETQYF. The CDR3 nucleotides are TGTGCCAGCAGCTTAGCGCGACTAGCGGGGGACCAAGAGACCCAGTACTTC.

The chain carries TRBV4-2 and TRBJ1-2, with D possibly being TRBD1 (5 bases). Trimming stripped 0 bases from V and 5 bases from J, with 16 bases between. CDR1 is LGHNA, CDR2 YNFKEQ, per germline. CDR3 length equals 16 residues. The CDR3 nucleotides read TGTGCCAGCAGCCAAGATGCTGGGGCGGGTCGGTATGGCTACACCTTC. Its protein product is CASSQDAGAGRYGYTF.

For the CDR3, the DNA is TGTGCCAGCAGTTTAGCAGGCACAGATACGCAGTATTTT. Translated, it gives CASSLAGTDTQYF. The gene calls are TRBV2 and TRBJ2-3; D is unclear. V dropped 5 bases and J dropped 1 base, with 7 bases sitting between them. Germline-derived CDR1 and CDR2 are SNHLY and FYNNEI. The CDR3 covers 13 residues.

CDR3 sequence: CASSGRDRPYEQYF. CDR3 DNA sequence: TGTGCCAGCAGCGGTCGGGACAGACCCTACGAGCAGTACTTC. This chain links TRBV7-2 with TRBJ2-7; TRBD1 matches at 7 bases. The germline CDR1 and CDR2 sequences are SGHTA and FQGNSA. This CDR3 is 14 amino acids long. After removal of 5 bases from V and 2 bases from J, the junction contained 6 bases not matched to a gene.

The rearrangement uses TRBV7-2 and TRBJ2-7; 8 nucleotides line up with TRBD1. V was clipped by 1 base and J by 4 bases; unmatched bases: 3. Per germline, CDR1 SGHTA and CDR2 FQGNSA. The CDR3 runs 14 residues. The CDR3 sequence is CASSLGTGIYEQYF. The CDR3 nucleotides read TGTGCCAGCAGCTTAGGGACAGGGATTTACGAGCAGTACTTC.

This chain joins TRBV3-1 (or the pseudogene TRBV3-2) and TRBJ1-6; perhaps TRBD1 as D (5 bases). The germline V gene encodes CDR1 LGHDT and CDR2 YNNKEL (reference sequence). This CDR3 is built from 13 residues. The V end lost 4 bases, the J end lost 6 bases, and 7 bases lay between the germline ends. Here the CDR3 reads CASSRDFNSPLHF. In DNA, the CDR3 is TGTGCCAGCAGCCGGGACTTTAATTCACCCCTCCACTTT.

In this sample, this clone turned up a few times. The chain recombines TRBV4-3 with TRBJ2-1; D possibly corresponds to TRBD1 (6 bases). V was shortened by 1 base and J by 2 bases, with 15 bases between the two germline ends. The CDR3 loop spans 17 amino acids. Germline CDR1 LGHNA, CDR2 YSLEER. The CDR3 nucleotides read TGCGCCAGCAGCCAAGTCCCGGCCGGGACACCCTACAATGAGCAGTTCTTC. It translates to CASSQVPAGTPYNEQFF.

This clone was observed a handful of times. The chain uses TRBV4-3 and TRBJ2-1; a weak D match, TRBD1 (7 bases). V dropped 0 bases and J dropped 6 bases, with 15 bases sitting between them. Germline V gene data show CDR1 as LGHNA and CDR2 as YSLEER. This CDR3 has 16 residues. CDR3 DNA: TGCGCCAGCAGCCAAGATGGAACAGGGGAGGTCAATGAGCAGTTCTTC. Its protein product is CASSQDGTGEVNEQFF.

V is TRBV29-1 and J is TRBJ2-7, with D perhaps matching TRBD2 (6 bases). Germline V gives CDR1 SQVTM, CDR2 ANQGSEA. The CDR3 extends over 12 amino acids. V was pared by 4 bases and J by 7 bases, with 14 bases between. The CDR3 is CSVVAPGREQYF. The CDR3 region has the DNA TGCAGCGTTGTGGCCCCAGGGAGGGAGCAGTACTTC.

The chain uses TRBV5-4 and TRBJ2-1, with 8 positions matching TRBD2. The junction had 1 base not matched to a gene; V was cut back by 1 base and J by 10 bases. CDR3 length: 12 residues. Germline CDR1 and CDR2: SGHNT and YYREEE (reference sequence). The CDR3 here is CASSLKRGEQFF. CDR3 coding DNA: TGTGCCAGCAGCTTGAAGCGGGGGGAGCAGTTCTTC.

This clone turned up a few times. The gene calls are TRBV2 and TRBJ2-1; D is uncertain. The V gene lost 2 bases and the J gene lost 4 bases, with 3 bases spanning the gap. The CDR3 loop spans 12 amino acids. Germline-derived CDR1 and CDR2 are SNHLY and FYNNEI. The CDR3 DNA reads as TGTGCCAGCAGTGAACAGTACAATGAGCAGTTCTTC. It yields the protein CASSEQYNEQFF.

V and J are TRBV3-1 (or the pseudogene TRBV3-2) and TRBJ1-6, with TRBD1 matching over 8 bases. CDR1 and CDR2 (germline): LGHDT, YNNKEL (reference sequence). Unmatched junction bases numbered 9, after V lost 4 bases and J lost 10 bases. The CDR3 covers 15 residues. The CDR3 sequence: CASSPRQGSESPLHF. The DNA for the CDR3 is TGTGCCAGCAGCCCTAGACAGGGGTCCGAATCACCCCTCCACTTT.

This chain connects TRBV1 to TRBJ2-5; the table gives TRBD2 as D, unverified against the DNA. TRBV1 is a recognized pseudogene. The CDR3 contains 14 residues. CDR3 protein: CTSNQRREQETQYF. Here the CDR3 DNA reads TGCACCAGCAACCAAAGGCGGGAACAAGAGACCCAGTACTTC.

This clone was found a few times. The CDR3 loop reads CASSVVSDTEAFF. The DNA of the CDR3 is TGTGCCAGCAGTGTGGTATCCGACACTGAAGCTTTCTTT. The rearrangement uses TRBV2 and TRBJ1-1; the D is unclear. Trimming removed 4 bases from V and 3 bases from J, with 9 bases in between. The CDR3 has 13 residues. Per the germline V gene, CDR1 is SNHLY and CDR2 is FYNNEI.

The sample holds a few counts of this clone. CDR3: CASTRQSSNYGYTF. The CDR3 DNA is TGTGCCAGCACTAGACAGAGTTCTAACTATGGCTACACCTTC. The chain has TRBV6-5 and TRBJ1-2; D is possibly TRBD1 (5 bases). The CDR3 sequence is 14 residues long. Germline assignment: CDR1 MNHEY and CDR2 SVGAGI. The ends were cut back, 7 bases at V and 0 bases at J, with 12 bases in the middle.

This clone was found once. This chain links TRBV10-3 with TRBJ1-1; D may be TRBD1 (5 bases). The CDR3 totals 16 residues. Germline V CDR1 and CDR2: ENHRY, SYGVKD. V was pared by 5 bases and J by 4 bases, with 20 bases between. This CDR3 reads CAISSQMGVASTEAFF. CDR3 nucleotide sequence: TGTGCCATCAGTTCACAAATGGGGGTCGCCTCCACTGAAGCTTTCTTT.

CDR3 bases: TGTGCCAGCAGCTTAGCCGCGGGAGCGTACCAAGAGACCCAGTACTTC. Translated: CASSLAAGAYQETQYF. The J gene is TRBJ2-5, the V gene TRBV7-9; 7 bases line up with TRBD2. CDR1 is SEHNR and CDR2 is FQNEAQ in the germline V gene (reference sequence). The length of the CDR3 is 16 residues. With 0 bases clipped from V and 0 bases from J, the junction kept 4 bases outside the gene matches. Variable domain in full (rest from reference TRBV7-9 and TRBJ2-5): DTGVSQNPRHKITKRGQNVTFRCDPISEHNRLYWYRQTLGQGPEFLTYFQNEAQLEKSRLLSDRFSAERPKGSFSTLEIQRTEQGDSAMYLCASSLAAGAYQETQYFGPGTRLLVL.

The V and J genes are TRBV7-9 and TRBJ1-1; unclear D gene. Trimming removed 3 bases from V and 1 base from J, with 6 bases in between. The CDR3 contains 13 residues. CDR1 is SEHNR, CDR2 FQNEAQ, per germline (reference sequence). CDR3 amino acids: CASSFVGNTEAFF. CDR3 sequence (DNA): TGTGCCAGCAGCTTTGTAGGGAACACTGAAGCTTTCTTT.

The chain carries TRBV29-1 and TRBJ2-1; D gene ambiguous. The CDR3 has 13 residues. Germline CDR1 and CDR2: SQVTM and ANQGSEA. Trimming left V 4 bases short and J 3 bases short, with 10 bases between. The DNA of the CDR3 is TGCAGCGTTGGGGGAAAAGTCTACAATGAGCAGTTCTTC. This translates into CSVGGKVYNEQFF.

V is TRBV5-5 and J is TRBJ2-2; 11 bases map to TRBD2. This CDR3 contains 18 residues. CDR1 SGHKS and CDR2 YYEKEE come from the germline V gene (reference sequence). After removal of 0 bases from V and 0 bases from J, the junction contained 4 bases not matched to a gene. The chain's CDR3 is CASSLGLAGSANTGELFF. DNA of the CDR3: TGTGCCAGCAGCTTGGGACTAGCGGGGAGTGCGAACACCGGGGAGCTGTTTTTT.

The V call is TRBV5-4, the J call TRBJ1-1; no clear D. The germline V and J ends were trimmed by 0 bases and 1 base, with 4 bases remaining between them. Germline assignment: CDR1 SGHNT and CDR2 YYREEE (reference sequence). The CDR3 runs to 13 residues. CDR3 residues: CASSLAGNTEAFF. In DNA form, the CDR3 reads TGTGCCAGCAGCTTGGCGGGGAACACTGAAGCTTTCTTT.

This clone was seen only once. The CDR3 coding sequence is TGCGCCAGCAGCTTGGTGCGTGAGCAGTTCTTC. It yields the protein CASSLVREQFF. V and J are TRBV5-1 and TRBJ2-1; D unclear. The CDR3 is 11 residues long. CDR1 is SGHRS and CDR2 is YFSETQ in the germline V gene. The V and J ends lost 0 bases and 9 bases respectively, with 4 bases between them.

The CDR3 bases are TGTGCCAGCAGCGTAGGAAGGATCTCTGGGGCCAACGTCCTGACTTTC. Its protein is CASSVGRISGANVLTF. V is TRBV9 and J is TRBJ2-6; D remains ambiguous. V lost 0 bases and J 0 bases, leaving 7 bases between the germline ends. This CDR3 region has 16 residues. CDR1 and CDR2 from the germline V gene are SGDLS and YYNGEE.

The V call is TRBV3-1 (or the pseudogene TRBV3-2), the J call TRBJ2-7; TRBD1 might be the D (5 bases). V was cut by 4 bases and J by 0 bases, with 7 bases left in between. The germline gives CDR1 LGHDT, CDR2 YNNKEL (reference sequence). This CDR3 has 13 amino acids. The chain's CDR3 is CASSLQASYEQYF. In DNA, the CDR3 is TGTGCCAGCAGCCTACAGGCCTCCTACGAGCAGTACTTC.

The chain recombines TRBV19 with TRBJ2-1; TRBD2 is a possible D gene (6 bases). This CDR3 spans 12 amino acids. Trimming shortened V by 8 bases and J by 6 bases, and 11 bases separated the two germline ends. Germline V lookup: CDR1 LNHDA, CDR2 SQIVND (reference sequence). The CDR3 spells CASRDFLNEQFF. CDR3 in DNA: TGTGCCAGTCGGGACTTCCTCAATGAGCAGTTCTTC.

The J gene is TRBJ1-2, the V gene TRBV6-5; D is uncertain. Germline CDR1 is MNHEY and CDR2 is SVGAGI. The CDR3 spans 14 residues. Trimming pared 0 bases from V and 7 bases from J, leaving 12 bases between. CDR3 sequence reads: CASSYSSGRGGYTF. The CDR3 DNA reads as TGTGCCAGCAGTTACTCGTCAGGCCGTGGTGGCTACACCTTC.